The TCR beta chain under discussion was sequenced for a study of cytomegalovirus exposure and HLA in healthy donors. Primers for the PCR totalled 60 Vbeta and 13 Jbeta. Using immunoSEQ multiplex PCR, the repertoire was profiled, and TCRdb retains in-frame clones only, with some absent. The data contain 30,000 to 40,000 clones, almost 70% of them singletons. The CDR3 covers 16 residues. V was cut by 0 bases and J by 4 bases, with 13 bases left in between. The germline CDR1 and CDR2 sequences are SGHNT and YYREEE (reference sequence). The clonotype comes from a man in his forties in good health and CMV-seronegative. Input material: PBMCs. This rearrangement joins TRBV5-4 to TRBJ2-2, with D hard to call. CDR3 nucleotide sequence: TGTGCCAGCAGCTTGGACGGGTTGCTTCGCACCGGGGAGCTGTTTTTT. Its protein product is CASSLDGLLRTGELFF. Using reference TRBV5-4 and TRBJ2-2 for the parts outside the CDR3, the full variable domain is ETGVTQSPTHLIKTRGQQVTLRCSSQSGHNTVSWYQQALGQGPQFIFQYYREEENGRGNFPPRFSGLQFPNYSSELNVNALELDDSALYLCASSLDGLLRTGELFFGEGSRLTVL.